This T cell receptor (beta chain) appears in the sequencing data of a study of blood T cell repertoires in COVID-19 (TCRdb year 2020). The study in broad terms: Samples covering the acute and convalescent phases of COVID-19 were provided by collaborators in the United States, Italy and Spain. The prospective study material was composed of cDNA or gDNA derived from T cells, B-cell-depleted T cells, or PBMCs. Subjects who had been exposed to COVID-19, were actively infected with it, or had recovered from it provided the deeply sampled blood TCRbeta repertoires that made up the dataset. The repertoires were released in a freely available public database meant as a resource for research on the immune response to SARS-CoV-2. Samples were obtained from the ongoing ImmuneRACE study (first 160 participants) and from some 1,200 subjects provided by 6 global collaborators. Nearly every sample came with metadata listing a de-identified subject ID, COVID-19 status, age in years and sex. Where available, HLA class I and class II types were taken from metadata supplied by the sample provider and were not determined by assay-based typing. Study-level results and caveats: Clinical and demographic metadata were provided uncurated, with the amount varying by source and participant.

This clone was found once. No cognate antigen has been identified for it. No qualities accompany the bases; no much larger clone lies one base away. Collaborating institutions collected whole blood in K2EDTA tubes following their own protocols. Collaborator samples were shipped for TCRbeta analysis as frozen whole blood, isolated PBMCs, or DNA extracted from either sample type. TCRbeta CDR3 regions were amplified from genomic DNA by means of the immunoSEQ Assay, a bias-controlled multiplex PCR. In the paper's pipeline: The number of nucleated cells in each sample was estimated by amplification of reference gene primers within the assay. To quantify the absolute abundance of each unique TCRbeta CDR3 rearrangement, sequence reads were collapsed and filtered. Productive Simpson clonality was computed per sample as the square root of Simpson's diversity index over productive rearrangements. In its TCRdb copy, this immuneACCESS table keeps in-frame sequences only and misses some clones. Where compared with another copy, unresolved V genes explain less than half of these, and the others have no known cause. The V and J calls and clone size are taken from that table; D and trimming were inferred from the DNA. The sample table records approximately 99,000 clones; 88% of these occur just once. The ten biggest clones cover 2% to 3% of the sample.

Via the germline V gene, CDR1 is MNHNS and CDR2 SASEGT. V trim: 3 bases; J trim: 8 bases; unmatched bases: 11. From its cysteine to its phenylalanine, the CDR3 spans 15 amino acids. Only CDR3 DNA is held: 45 bases, read in frame from base 1. The chain uses TRBV6-1 and TRBJ2-3, and TRBD2 matches 7 of the central bases. The source material was peripheral blood. This receptor was obtained from a human donor in a cohort sampled during active COVID-19. CDR3 region: CASSDWGGYEGTQYF. The sequence in DNA is TGTGCCAGCAGTGATTGGGGGGGGTATGAGGGTACGCAGTATTTT.